The T cell receptor beta chain described here comes from a study of blood T cells in healthy people across ages. Using a J-beta primer mix together with a sample-barcoded 5' primer, a second PCR was run for roughly 6 to 12 cycles. TCRdb redid the calling of the 5' RACE reads with MiXCR, one entry per CDR3 protein. This sample has 600,000 or so distinct CDR3 sequences, with approximately 21% found just once. This clonotype has a handful of counts. Researchers isolated at least 6.5 million PBMCs per sample. Samples each had at least 5 micrograms of total RNA extracted. Germline CDR1 and CDR2: SEHNR and FQNEAQ (reference sequence). The germline V and J ends were trimmed by 0 bases and 4 bases, with 9 bases remaining between them. CDR3 length: 15 residues.

This chain joins TRBV7-9 and TRBJ1-4; unclear D gene. Sequencing was performed on blood. This TCR derives from a man aged 65 to 79 in good health. CDR3 loop: CASSLAETVNEKLFF. The CDR3 bases are TGTGCCAGCAGCTTAGCGGAGACGGTTAATGAAAAACTGTTTTTT.